This T cell receptor beta chain was sequenced for a study of memory CD4+ T cells and cytomegalovirus serostatus. Study results and limitations: Of 150 to 200 reported CMV TCRbeta sequences, some 70 were found in memory CD4+ repertoires.

Single viable CD3+CD4+CD8-CD45RO+ cells were sorted as the memory CD4+ T cells. Total CD4+ T cells were enriched by CD4 positive selection. The protocol was immunoSEQ multiplex PCR, while the TCRdb copy is restricted to in-frame clones and leaves out a portion. Among 65,000 to 95,000 clones listed, around 80% were seen once. Of note for this clone: The target antigen is unknown.

CDR1 and CDR2 from the germline V gene are ENHRY and SYGVKD. Losses at the gene ends were 6 bases for V and 11 bases for J; bases not matched to a gene: 15. The CDR3 length is 14 residues. The TCR was taken from an adult in good health and CMV-seronegative. V is TRBV10-3 and J is TRBJ1-2; 7 bases fit TRBD1. The sample consisted of memory CD4+ T cells from blood. CDR3 in amino acids: CAIRPDRAGEAYTF. CDR3 coding DNA: TGTGCCATCAGACCCGACAGGGCTGGGGAGGCGTACACCTTC.